This T cell receptor (beta chain) was sequenced in a study of blood T cell repertoires in COVID-19. Study-level background: Nucleic acid was either cDNA or gDNA, and it came from T cells, B-cell-depleted T cells, or PBMCs.

In the authors' workflow: Amplification of reference gene primers was used by the study to estimate nucleated cell counts. Profiling relied on immunoSEQ multiplex PCR, and the TCRdb table lists in-frame clones only, not all of them. V and J calls and clone size come straight from that table; D and trimming were deduced from the DNA. The top ten clones hold less than 3.5% of a sample with about 180,000 clones, around 83% of them seen once. What was sequenced was peripheral blood. The clonotype originates from a woman aged 25 to 45 with active or convalescent COVID-19.

CDR3 in amino acids: CASSKMGTSGGYNEQFF. In DNA, the CDR3 is TGTGCCAGTAGCAAAATGGGGACTAGCGGAGGCTACAATGAGCAGTTCTTC. The genes are TRBV19 and TRBJ2-1; 11 bases agree with TRBD2. Germline V gene lookup returns CDR1 LNHDA and CDR2 SQIVND (reference sequence). The J segment lost 3 bases and the V segment lost 6 bases, leaving 10 bases of the junction unmatched. CDR3 length: 17 residues.